This T cell receptor (beta chain) was profiled in a study of cytomegalovirus exposure and HLA in healthy donors. Findings and limits, study-wide: Productive rates of about 87% or about 30% were seen for most TCR beta V segments in an earlier analysis.

This CDR3 comprises 14 residues. The ends lost 5 bases at V and 8 bases at J; junction bases unmatched: 5. CDR1 MDHEN and CDR2 SYDVKM come from the germline V gene. As to this clone: The antigen remains unidentified.

Amplification used 60 Vbeta primers and 13 Jbeta primers. TCRdb's copy holds only in-frame clones and misses some; the assay was immunoSEQ multiplex PCR. This table has 200,000 or so clones, roughly 80% appearing once. This TCR was sampled from a man aged 25 to 40 in good health and CMV-seronegative. The sample taken for sequencing was PBMCs. This chain joins TRBV28 and TRBJ1-4, with 10 bases aligning to TRBD1. This chain's CDR3 is CASSLRTGGEKLFF. The CDR3 DNA is TGTGCCAGCAGTCTCCGGACAGGGGGGGAAAAACTGTTTTTT.